Below are 20 T cell receptor beta chains sequenced from a single sample in a study of Ad26.COV2.S vaccination and SARS-CoV-2 variants. The method was immunoSEQ multiplex PCR; TCRdb's version includes in-frame clones alone and lacks a portion of them. Here the sample spans roughly 380,000 clones, about 91% being singletons. The sample in question was peripheral blood, obtained after recovery from COVID-19. The receptors shown here come from a human donor who had recovered from COVID-19.

This chain connects TRBV5-5 to TRBJ1-5; TRBD1 is a possible D gene (6 bases). Trimming left V 5 bases short and J 2 bases short, with 14 bases between. Per the germline V gene, CDR1 is SGHKS and CDR2 is YYEKEE (reference sequence). The CDR3 runs to 15 residues. The CDR3 sequence is CASRYQGGGNQPQHF. In DNA, the CDR3 is TGTGCCAGCAGGTACCAAGGGGGGGGCAATCAGCCCCAGCATTTT.

The genes are TRBV20-1 and TRBJ2-1; 11 bases fit TRBD2. Germline V CDR1 and CDR2: DFQATT, SNEGSKA (reference sequence). The CDR3 covers 13 residues. Germline trimming cut 3 bases from V and 6 bases from J; bases unmatched to any gene: 1. For the CDR3, the DNA is TGCAGTGCTAGTAGCGGGGGGGGCAATGAGCAGTTCTTC. Amino acids: CSASSGGGNEQFF.

J is TRBJ2-1 and V is TRBV9; maybe TRBD2 (6 bases). This CDR3 is built from 15 residues. The ends were cut back, 0 bases at V and 9 bases at J, with 16 bases in the middle. The germline CDR1 and CDR2 sequences are SGDLS and YYNGEE. In nucleotides, the CDR3 is TGTGCCAGCAGCGTAGGGGACTTTGGGGTACGTGAGCAGTTCTTC. This sequence encodes CASSVGDFGVREQFF.

This chain uses TRBV5-6 with TRBJ1-1, with D possibly matching TRBD1 (5 bases). Germline V lookup: CDR1 SGHDT, CDR2 YYEEEE. Deletions cut 4 bases from V and 12 bases from J, with 22 bases between. There are 14 residues in the CDR3. The CDR3 coding sequence is TGTGCCAGCAGCCGGGGGAGGGCAGCGCACGAGTCTTTCTTT. Protein product: CASSRGRAAHESFF.

This chain connects TRBV10-3 to TRBJ2-7, with TRBD1 matching over 11 bases. This CDR3 contains 14 residues. Per germline, CDR1 ENHRY and CDR2 SYGVKD. Trimming took 3 bases from V and 3 from J; bases not matched to a gene: 1. The CDR3 region has the DNA TGTGCCATCAGTGATGGGACAGGGGGCTACGAGCAGTACTTC. Its translation is CAISDGTGGYEQYF.

The V and J genes are TRBV3-1 (or the pseudogene TRBV3-2) and TRBJ2-2, with D tentatively TRBD2 (5 bases). Germline assignment: CDR1 LGHDT and CDR2 YNNKEL (reference sequence). The CDR3 extends over 16 amino acids. Trimming took off 4 bases at V and 7 bases at J, with 19 bases between the two ends. This chain's CDR3 is CASSLPDSLVRGELFF. CDR3 nucleotide sequence: TGTGCCAGCAGCCTCCCGGACTCCCTAGTCCGCGGGGAGCTGTTTTTT.

The rearrangement joins TRBV5-1 to TRBJ1-2; D uncertain. Germline CDR1 reads SGHRS; CDR2 reads YFSETQ. Deletions cut 0 bases from V and 6 bases from J, with 9 bases between. This CDR3 is built from 13 residues. This CDR3 reads CASSLGEGDGYTF. In nucleotides, the CDR3 is TGCGCCAGCAGCTTGGGGGAGGGTGATGGCTACACCTTC. Based on the CDR3 plus reference TRBV5-1 and TRBJ1-2, the full variable domain is KAGVTQTPRYLIKTRGQQVTLSCSPISGHRSVSWYQQTPGQGLQFLFEYFSETQRNKGNFPGRFSGRQFSNSRSEMNVSTLELGDSALYLCASSLGEGDGYTFGSGTRLTVV.

Details on this clone: The sample carries other DNA sequences with the same CDR3. The chain joins TRBV9 to TRBJ2-2; D unresolved. The CDR3 consists of 13 residues. V lost 0 bases to trimming and J lost 4 bases, with 4 bases between them. CDR1 SGDLS and CDR2 YYNGEE come from the germline V gene. Here the CDR3 DNA reads TGTGCCAGCAGCGTAGGGAGCACCGGGGAGCTGTTTTTT. It codes for CASSVGSTGELFF.

The chain links TRBV6-4 to TRBJ2-2, with 9 bases fitting TRBD1. From germline, CDR1 is MRHNA and CDR2 SNTAGT. The CDR3 has 14 amino acids. The V and J ends lost 3 bases and 5 bases, in that order; junction bases with no gene match: 1. The CDR3: CASSEQGATGELFF. Written as DNA, the CDR3 is TGTGCCAGCAGTGAACAGGGGGCAACCGGGGAGCTGTTTTTT.

This clone has a single count. This chain joins TRBV4-3 and TRBJ1-1; D is undetermined. From germline, CDR1 is LGHNA and CDR2 YSLEER. The CDR3 is 16 amino acids. Trimming took off 0 bases at V and 0 bases at J, with 11 bases between the two ends. CDR3 in amino acids: CASSQDPLAMNTEAFF. In nucleotides, the CDR3 is TGCGCCAGCAGCCAAGATCCCCTTGCTATGAACACTGAAGCTTTCTTT.

A single count supports this clone. V and J are TRBV29-1 and TRBJ1-1, with 7 bases lining up with TRBD1. Germline CDR1 reads SQVTM; CDR2 reads ANQGSEA. The V segment lost 4 bases and the J segment 0 bases; nucleotides outside the gene matches: 2. The CDR3 runs to 13 residues. The CDR3 DNA is TGCAGCGTTGGACAGGGACTGAACACTGAAGCTTTCTTT. The encoded protein is CSVGQGLNTEAFF.

The rearrangement uses TRBV4-1 and TRBJ2-7, with a possible D match to TRBD1 (6 bases). There are 15 residues in the CDR3. V was shortened by 3 bases and J by 1 base, with 13 bases between the two germline ends. CDR1 is MGHRA and CDR2 is YSYEKL in the germline V gene. The CDR3 bases are TGCGCCAGCAGCCAGGTCGACAGGCCGTCCTACGAGCAGTACTTC. Translation gives CASSQVDRPSYEQYF.

V gene TRBV9 combines with J gene TRBJ2-3; 13 bases align to TRBD2. Germline V CDR1 and CDR2: SGDLS, YYNGEE. The CDR3 is 18 amino acids. V was pared by 0 bases and J by 0 bases, with 4 bases of the junction left unmatched. CDR3 amino acids: CASSVGPGLAGSTDTQYF. In DNA form, the CDR3 reads TGTGCCAGCAGCGTAGGCCCGGGACTAGCGGGGAGCACAGATACGCAGTATTTT.

This chain joins TRBV2 and TRBJ2-1, with 13 bases that match TRBD2. The CDR3 length is 15 residues. Looked up from germline, CDR1 is SNHLY and CDR2 is FYNNEI. Trimming removed 7 bases from V and 8 bases from J; junction bases left unmatched: 8. For the CDR3, the DNA is TGTGCCAGCACCCAGACTAGCGGGGGGCGCTATGAGCAGTTCTTC. Translated, it gives CASTQTSGGRYEQFF.

The CDR3: CAISRDADTQYF. CDR3 nucleotides: TGTGCCATCTCCAGGGATGCAGATACGCAGTATTTT. The chain couples TRBV10-3 to TRBJ2-3; possibly TRBD1 for D (5 bases). The CDR3 contains 12 residues. V was pared by 8 bases and J by 4 bases, with 10 bases between. CDR1 and CDR2 (germline): ENHRY, SYGVKD.

This chain joins TRBV4-1 and TRBJ1-1, with D perhaps TRBD1 (5 bases). The CDR3 has 15 amino acids. V lost 4 bases and J lost 12, with 24 bases in between. Per the germline V gene, CDR1 is MGHRA and CDR2 is YSYEKL. CDR3 region: CASSPKPGTEFLSFF. CDR3 DNA sequence: TGCGCCAGCAGCCCAAAACCCGGGACCGAATTTTTGTCTTTCTTT.

The chain uses TRBV6-5 and TRBJ1-1, with 7 positions matching TRBD1. The germline V gene encodes CDR1 MNHEY and CDR2 SVGAGI. The CDR3 has 13 amino acids. Unmatched junction bases numbered 7, after V lost 8 bases and J lost 4 bases. The chain's CDR3 is CASVESGGTEAFF. In DNA form, the CDR3 reads TGTGCCAGCGTGGAATCAGGGGGCACTGAAGCTTTCTTT.

V and J are TRBV29-1 and TRBJ2-1, with a weak D call TRBD1 (6 bases). Germline V gene sequence: CDR1 SQVTM, CDR2 ANQGSEA. Trimming cost V 7 bases and J 4 bases, with 20 bases left between them. This CDR3 contains 15 residues. DNA for the CDR3: TGCAGCGGCACGAAAGGACCGGGACAATACAATGAGCAGTTCTTC. This gives the protein CSGTKGPGQYNEQFF.

This chain uses TRBV6-5 with TRBJ2-5; TRBD1 agrees at 7 bases. In germline, CDR1 is MNHEY, CDR2 SVGAGI. CDR3 length equals 15 residues. V shed 6 bases and J 2 bases; nucleotides not matched to a gene: 9. The CDR3 loop reads CASRDRVIGQETQYF. DNA for the CDR3: TGTGCCAGCAGAGACAGGGTTATTGGGCAAGAGACCCAGTACTTC.

The chain uses TRBV3-1 (or the pseudogene TRBV3-2) and TRBJ1-2; D is perhaps TRBD1 (6 bases). The CDR3 covers 16 residues. The V end lost 0 bases, the J end lost 1 base, and 12 bases lay between the germline ends. The germline V gene encodes CDR1 LGHDT and CDR2 YNNKEL (reference sequence). CDR3 residues: CASSQEARGNNYGYTF. CDR3 in DNA: TGTGCCAGCAGCCAAGAGGCCAGGGGAAATAACTATGGCTACACCTTC.